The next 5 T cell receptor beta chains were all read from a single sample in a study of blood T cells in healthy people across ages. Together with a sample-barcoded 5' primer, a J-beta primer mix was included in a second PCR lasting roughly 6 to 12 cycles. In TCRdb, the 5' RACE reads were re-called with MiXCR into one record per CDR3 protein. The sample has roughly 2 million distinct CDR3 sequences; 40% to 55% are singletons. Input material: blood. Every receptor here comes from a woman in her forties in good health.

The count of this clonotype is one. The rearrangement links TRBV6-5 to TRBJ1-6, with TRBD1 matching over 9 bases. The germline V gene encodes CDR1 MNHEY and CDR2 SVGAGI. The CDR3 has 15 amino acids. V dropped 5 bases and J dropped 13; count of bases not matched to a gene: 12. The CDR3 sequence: CASSQDRGRRRPLHF. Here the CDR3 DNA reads TGTGCCAGCAGTCAGGACAGGGGCCGCCGGCGCCCCCTCCACTTT.

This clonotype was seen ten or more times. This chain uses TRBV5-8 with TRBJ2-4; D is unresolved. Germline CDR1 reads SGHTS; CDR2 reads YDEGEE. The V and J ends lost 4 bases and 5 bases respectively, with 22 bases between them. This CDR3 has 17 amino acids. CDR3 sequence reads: CASSPPRPHSFENIQYF. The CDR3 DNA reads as TGTGCCAGCAGCCCACCAAGGCCCCACTCTTTCGAAAACATTCAGTACTTC.

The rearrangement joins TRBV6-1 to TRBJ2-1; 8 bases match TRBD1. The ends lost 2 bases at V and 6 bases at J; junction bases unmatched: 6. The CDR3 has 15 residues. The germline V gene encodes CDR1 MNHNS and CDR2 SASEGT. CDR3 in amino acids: CASSERGTGPNEQFF. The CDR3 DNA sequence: TGTGCCAGCAGTGAAAGGGGGACAGGACCCAATGAGCAGTTCTTC.

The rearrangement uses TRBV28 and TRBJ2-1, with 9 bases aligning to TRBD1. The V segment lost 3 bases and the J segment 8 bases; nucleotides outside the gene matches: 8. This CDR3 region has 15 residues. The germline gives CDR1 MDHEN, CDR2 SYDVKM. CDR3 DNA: TGTGCCAGCAGTTTTTCTGGGACAGGGAGCTATGAGCAGTTCTTC. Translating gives CASSFSGTGSYEQFF.

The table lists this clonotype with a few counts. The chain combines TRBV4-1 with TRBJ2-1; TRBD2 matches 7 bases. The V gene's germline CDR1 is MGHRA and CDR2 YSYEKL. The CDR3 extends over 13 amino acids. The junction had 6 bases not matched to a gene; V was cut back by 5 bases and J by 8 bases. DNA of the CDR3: TGCGCCAGCAGCAAATACCGGGGGGATGAGCAGTTCTTC. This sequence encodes CASSKYRGDEQFF.